This TCR beta chain emerged from a study of circulating CD8 cells and anti-PD-1 response in melanoma. Across the study: Treatment was intravenous nivolumab at 3 mg/kg every 2 weeks. Overall study findings and caveats: Published repertoire comparisons used only baseline and M1 samples from a small cohort with few responders.

Using about 15 ng of total RNA, TCR libraries were made with the QIAseq Immune Repertoire TCR panel. In TCRdb, the reads were re-called with MiXCR into one record per CDR3 protein. The data show roughly 1,100 distinct CDR3 sequences, roughly 5.7% seen once. Four subsets defined by PD-1 and/or TIGIT were sorted from live CD3+CD8+TCRalphabeta+ cells. By share, this clonotype ranks as medium-sized. What it binds is not known. The J segment lost 1 base and the V segment lost 11 bases, leaving 4 bases of the junction unmatched. This CDR3 has 13 amino acids. The TCR sequence derives from a human donor with melanoma. The sample in question was CD8+ T cells from PBMCs, obtained at baseline or after one month of anti-PD-1 therapy (not recorded which). V gene TRBV12-3 or TRBV12-4 combines with J gene TRBJ2-3, with 9 bases that match TRBD1. The CDR3 protein is CAGRDRGTDTQYF. The CDR3 region has the DNA TGTGCCGGACGGGACAGGGGCACAGATACGCAGTATTTT.